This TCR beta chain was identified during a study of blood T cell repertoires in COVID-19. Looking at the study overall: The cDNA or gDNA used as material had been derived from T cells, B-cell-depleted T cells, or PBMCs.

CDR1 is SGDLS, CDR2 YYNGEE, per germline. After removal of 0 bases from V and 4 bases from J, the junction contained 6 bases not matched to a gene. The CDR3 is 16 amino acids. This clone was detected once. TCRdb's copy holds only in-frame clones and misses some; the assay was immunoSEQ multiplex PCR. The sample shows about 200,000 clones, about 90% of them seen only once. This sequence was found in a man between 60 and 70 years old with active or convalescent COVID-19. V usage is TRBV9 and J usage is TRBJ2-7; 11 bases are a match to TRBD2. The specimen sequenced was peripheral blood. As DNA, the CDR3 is TGTGCCAGCAGCGTAGGACTAGCGGGGAGATCTTACGAGCAGTACTTC. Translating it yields CASSVGLAGRSYEQYF.